The rows below give T cell receptor beta chains drawn from one sample of a study of cytomegalovirus exposure and HLA in healthy donors. Assay: immunoSEQ multiplex PCR; the TCRdb copy retains only in-frame clones and omits some. The sample shows fewer than 150,000 clones, more than 70% of them seen only once. Sequencing was done on a sample of PBMCs. The receptors stem from a woman between 25 and 40 years old in good health and CMV-seropositive. CDR3s include the opening cysteine and the closing phenylalanine or tryptophan. The D gene is left open where the match is weak.

DNA: TGCGCCAGCTCCACAGCAAATGCCAACTCTGGAAACACCATATATTTT
CDR3: CASSTANANSGNTIYF
V: TRBV5-1
D: .
J: TRBJ1-3

DNA: TGTGCCAGCAGCGTAGGGCGGGAGCCTTGGGAGCTGTTTTTT
CDR3: CASSVGREPWELFF
V: TRBV9
D: TRBD2
J: TRBJ2-2

DNA: TGTGCCAGCAGTGAAGGGACACCTTTTAGCAATCAGCCCCAGCATTTT
CDR3: CASSEGTPFSNQPQHF
V: TRBV2
D: .
J: TRBJ1-5

DNA: TGTGCCAGCAGTTTCGCGGACAGCTACTACGAGCAGTACTTC
CDR3: CASSFADSYYEQYF
V: TRBV28
D: .
J: TRBJ2-7

DNA: TGTGCCAGCAGCTTAGCCGTGAGCCGAGAGACCCAGTACTTC
CDR3: CASSLAVSRETQYF
V: TRBV7-9
D: .
J: TRBJ2-5

DNA: TGTGCCAGCAGCGTCCTGGAGACAGATCAGCCCCAGCATTTT
CDR3: CASSVLETDQPQHF
V: TRBV6-1
D: .
J: TRBJ1-5

DNA: TGCAGCGTTTTATCCCCCAATCAGCCCCAGCATTTT
CDR3: CSVLSPNQPQHF
V: TRBV29-1
D: .
J: TRBJ1-5

DNA: TGCGCCAGCAGCTTGGCTCCACGGGGCACTGAAGCTTTCTTT
CDR3: CASSLAPRGTEAFF
V: TRBV5-1
D: .
J: TRBJ1-1

DNA: TGTGCCAGCAGCTTAGGACAGGGCCTTAATCAGCCCCAGCATTTT
CDR3: CASSLGQGLNQPQHF
V: TRBV5-5
D: TRBD1
J: TRBJ1-5

DNA: TGCGCCAGCAGCTTCTCCGGGACAGCGAATGAAAAACTGTTTTTT
CDR3: CASSFSGTANEKLFF
V: TRBV5-1
D: TRBD1
J: TRBJ1-4

DNA: TGTGCCAGCAGTTTCTACGACAGGGCAGATACGCAGTATTTT
CDR3: CASSFYDRADTQYF
V: TRBV27
D: TRBD1
J: TRBJ2-3